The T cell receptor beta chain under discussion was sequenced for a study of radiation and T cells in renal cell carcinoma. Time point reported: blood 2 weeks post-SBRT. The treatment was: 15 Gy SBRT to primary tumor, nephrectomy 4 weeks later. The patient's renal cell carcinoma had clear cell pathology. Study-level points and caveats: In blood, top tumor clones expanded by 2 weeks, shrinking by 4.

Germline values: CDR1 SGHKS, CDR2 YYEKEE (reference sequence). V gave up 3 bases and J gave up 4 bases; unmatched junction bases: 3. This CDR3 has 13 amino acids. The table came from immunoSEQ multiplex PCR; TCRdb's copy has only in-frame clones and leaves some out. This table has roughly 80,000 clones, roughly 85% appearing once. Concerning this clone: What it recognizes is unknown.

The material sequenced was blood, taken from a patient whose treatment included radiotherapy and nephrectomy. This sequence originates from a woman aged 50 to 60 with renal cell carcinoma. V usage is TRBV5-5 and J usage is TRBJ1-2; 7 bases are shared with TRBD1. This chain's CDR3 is CASSSTGIYGYTF. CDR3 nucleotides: TGTGCCAGCAGCTCGACAGGGATCTATGGCTACACCTTC.